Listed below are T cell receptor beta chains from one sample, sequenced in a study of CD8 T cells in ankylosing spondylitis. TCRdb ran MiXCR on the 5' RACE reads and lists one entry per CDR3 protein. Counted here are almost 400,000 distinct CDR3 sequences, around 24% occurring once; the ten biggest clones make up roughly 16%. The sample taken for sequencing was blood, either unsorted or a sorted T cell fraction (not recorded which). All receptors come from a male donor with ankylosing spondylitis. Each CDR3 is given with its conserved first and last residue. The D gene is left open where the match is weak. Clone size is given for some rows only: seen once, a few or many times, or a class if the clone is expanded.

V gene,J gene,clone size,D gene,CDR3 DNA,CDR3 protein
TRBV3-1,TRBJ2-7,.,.,TGTGCCAGCAGCCGGCTGGGCGAGCAGTACTTC,CASSRLGEQYF
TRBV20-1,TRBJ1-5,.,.,TGCAGTGCTGGGACGGTTGATCGGCCCCAGCATTTT,CSAGTVDRPQHF
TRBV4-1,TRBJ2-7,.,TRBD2,TGCGCCAGCAGCCAAGATAACGGGAGGGCCAAGTACTTC,CASSQDNGRAKYF
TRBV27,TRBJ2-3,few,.,TGTGCCAGCAGTCTTCCCACACTAGGGGATACGCAGTATTTT,CASSLPTLGDTQYF
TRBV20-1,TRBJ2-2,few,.,TGCAGTGCTAGTGTTGAACAGAGGGATCTTATATACGCCGGGGAGCTGTTTTTT,CSASVEQRDLIYAGELFF
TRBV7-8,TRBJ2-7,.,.,TGTGCCAGCAGCTCCTGGGGGACTCCGGGAAGGTACGAGCAGTACTTC,CASSSWGTPGRYEQYF
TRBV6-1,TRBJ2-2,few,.,TGTGCCAGCGGACGGGGAAGGAACACCGGGGAGCTGTTTTTT,CASGRGRNTGELFF
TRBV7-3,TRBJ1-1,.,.,TGTGCCAGCAGGTCTCTGGGGTTGCGAAACACTGAAGCTTTCTTT,CASRSLGLRNTEAFF
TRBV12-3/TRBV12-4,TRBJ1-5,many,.,TGTGCCAGCAGTTTAGCTTTCGAGGTCCAGCCCCAGCATTTT,CASSLAFEVQPQHF
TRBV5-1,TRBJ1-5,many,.,TGTGCCAGCAGCCGGGACGGGGATCAGCCCCAGCATTTT,CASSRDGDQPQHF
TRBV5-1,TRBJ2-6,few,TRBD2,TGCGCCAGCAGCGGAATACTAGCGGGAGTTGGGGCCAACGTCCTGACTTTC,CASSGILAGVGANVLTF
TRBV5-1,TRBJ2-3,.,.,TGCGCCAGCAGCTTGACCGATCCCCCCACAGATACGCAGTATTTT,CASSLTDPPTDTQYF
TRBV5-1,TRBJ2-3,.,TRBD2,TGCGCCAGCAGCTCCGGACTAGCGGGAGTGGGTAGGACAGATACGCAGTATTTT,CASSSGLAGVGRTDTQYF
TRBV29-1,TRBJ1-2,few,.,TGCAGCGTTGAAGATTCCGGGACGGTCTATGGCTACACCTTC,CSVEDSGTVYGYTF
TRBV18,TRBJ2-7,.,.,TGTGCCAGCTCACCAAGCGGTTTCTCCTACGAGCAGTACTTC,CASSPSGFSYEQYF
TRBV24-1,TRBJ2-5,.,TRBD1,TGTGCCACCAGTGATGCCGGGACAGCCCAAGAGACCCAGTACTTC,CATSDAGTAQETQYF
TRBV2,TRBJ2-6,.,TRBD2,TGTGCCAGCAGTGATTATGTTAGCGGGGGGTACTCTCTCTCTGGGGCCAACGTCCTGACTTTC,CASSDYVSGGYSLSGANVLTF
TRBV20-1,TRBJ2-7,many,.,TGCAGTGCTAGACAAGGTTACGAGCAGTACTTC,CSARQGYEQYF
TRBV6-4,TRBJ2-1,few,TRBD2,TGTGCCAGCAGCCGAGGGTCACTAGCGGGAGGCCTGGGGAGCTCCTACAATGAGCAGTTCTTC,CASSRGSLAGGLGSSYNEQFF
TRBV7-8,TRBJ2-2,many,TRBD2,TGTGCCAGCAGCTTAGTCGTAAAACGGGAGGCATACACCGGGGAGCTGTTTTTT,CASSLVVKREAYTGELFF
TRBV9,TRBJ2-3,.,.,TGTGCCAGCAGCGCGATTAGCCGCCCAGATACGCAGTATTTT,CASSAISRPDTQYF
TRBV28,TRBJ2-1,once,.,TGTGCCAGCAGCTCGGGCCGTAATGAGCAGTTCTTC,CASSSGRNEQFF
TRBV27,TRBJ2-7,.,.,TGTGCCAGCAGCCGACGTGAGGGGAGCTCCTACGAGCAGTACTTC,CASSRREGSSYEQYF
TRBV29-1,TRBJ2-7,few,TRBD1,TGCAGCGTCTGGACAGGGGGGACCTACGAGCAGTACTTC,CSVWTGGTYEQYF